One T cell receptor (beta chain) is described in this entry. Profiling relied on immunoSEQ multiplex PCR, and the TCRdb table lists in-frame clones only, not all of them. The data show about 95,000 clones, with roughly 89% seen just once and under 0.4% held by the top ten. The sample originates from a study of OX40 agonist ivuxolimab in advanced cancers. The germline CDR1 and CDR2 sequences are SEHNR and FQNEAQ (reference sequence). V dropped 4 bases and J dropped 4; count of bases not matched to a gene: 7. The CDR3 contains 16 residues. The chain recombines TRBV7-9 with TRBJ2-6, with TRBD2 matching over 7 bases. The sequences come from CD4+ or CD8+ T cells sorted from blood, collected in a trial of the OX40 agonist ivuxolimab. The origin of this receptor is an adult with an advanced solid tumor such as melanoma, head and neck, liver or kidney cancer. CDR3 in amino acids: CASSSPAGEGANVLTF. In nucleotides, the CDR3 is TGTGCCAGCAGCTCCCCGGCGGGGGAAGGGGCCAACGTCCTGACTTTC.